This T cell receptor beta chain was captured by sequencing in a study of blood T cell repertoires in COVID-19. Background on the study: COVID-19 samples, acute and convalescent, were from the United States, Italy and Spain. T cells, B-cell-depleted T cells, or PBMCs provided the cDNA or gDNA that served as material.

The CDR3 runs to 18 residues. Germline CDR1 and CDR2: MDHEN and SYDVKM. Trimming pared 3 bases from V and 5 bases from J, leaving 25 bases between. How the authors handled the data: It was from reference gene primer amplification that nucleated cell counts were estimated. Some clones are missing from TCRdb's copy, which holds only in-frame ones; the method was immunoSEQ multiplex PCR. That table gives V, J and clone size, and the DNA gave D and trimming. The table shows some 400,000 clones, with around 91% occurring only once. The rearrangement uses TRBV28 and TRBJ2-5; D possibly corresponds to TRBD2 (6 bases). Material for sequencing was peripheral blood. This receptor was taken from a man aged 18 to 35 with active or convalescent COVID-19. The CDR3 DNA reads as TGTGCCAGCAGTTTCGTCGAGTCTTTGGGACTCAAAGGGGAGACCCAGTACTTC. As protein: CASSFVESLGLKGETQYF.